Listed below are T cell receptor beta chains from one sample, sequenced in a study of blood T cell repertoires in COVID-19. The table came from immunoSEQ multiplex PCR; TCRdb's copy has only in-frame clones and leaves some out. Seen here are approximately 440,000 clones, 87% observed once, and the top ten hold around 0.7%. Sequencing was performed on PBMCs or T cells enriched from blood (not recorded which). The source is a woman aged 18-29 years who had recovered from COVID-19. Each CDR3 is given with its conserved first and last residue. The D gene is left open where the match is weak. Where a row states a size, it is once, few, many or the class of an expanded clone; other rows omit it.

V	J	size	D	DNA	CDR3
TRBV4-1	TRBJ2-7	.	.	TGCGCCAGCAGCCAAGCTCCGGACAGAGCACTCTCCTACGAGCAGTACTTC	CASSQAPDRALSYEQYF
TRBV19	TRBJ1-5	.	TRBD1	TGTGCCAGTATTCCGACAGGGCTTAGCAATCAGCCCCAGCATTTT	CASIPTGLSNQPQHF
TRBV30	TRBJ2-3	.	TRBD2	TGTGCCTGGAGTGTAGCGGGGGCACCGGGCACAGATACGCAGTATTTT	CAWSVAGAPGTDTQYF
TRBV3-1/TRBV3-2	TRBJ2-1	.	TRBD2	TGTGCCAGCAGCCCCTGGACTAGCGGGGACAACTACAATGAGCAGTTCTTC	CASSPWTSGDNYNEQFF
TRBV28	TRBJ2-5	.	.	TGTGCCAGCAGCGTCAACACGGGGGTTTTACTGGGGGAGACCCAGTACTTC	CASSVNTGVLLGETQYF
TRBV5-1	TRBJ2-7	.	TRBD2	TGCGCCAGCAGCCTGGGAGGGCTTGGTAGCAAGTTGGAGCAGTACTTC	CASSLGGLGSKLEQYF
TRBV11-2	TRBJ1-1	.	.	TGTGCCAGCAGCTCGCCGAGCCGGGGGGCTTTCTTT	CASSSPSRGAFF
TRBV6-6	TRBJ1-6	.	.	TGTGCCAGCAGCTCAGTGCTACAGGGCCAGGGGCCCCTCCACTTT	CASSSVLQGQGPLHF
TRBV18	TRBJ2-3	.	.	TGTGCCAGCTCACCACTCGGGGGGCGCACAGATACGCAGTATTTT	CASSPLGGRTDTQYF
TRBV7-2	TRBJ2-2	.	.	TGTGCCAGCAGCTTAGCTCGCGGATCGAACACCGGGGAGCTGTTTTTT	CASSLARGSNTGELFF
TRBV2	TRBJ1-2	.	.	TGTGCCAGCAGTGCAGGGGCTATCTATGGCTACACCTTC	CASSAGAIYGYTF
TRBV7-9	TRBJ2-7	.	TRBD1	TGTGCCAGCAGCTTCGATGGGGGGACAGGGTTATCCTACGAGCAGTACTTC	CASSFDGGTGLSYEQYF
TRBV6-5	TRBJ2-1	.	.	TGTGCCAGCAGTTACTCGGGAGATGAGCAGTTCTTC	CASSYSGDEQFF
TRBV6-1	TRBJ1-1	.	.	TGTGCCAGCAGTGAAGCCAGGGCAGGAGCTAAAGGAGCTTTCTTT	CASSEARAGAKGAFF
TRBV5-8	TRBJ1-4	.	TRBD1	TGTGCCAGCAATCCGGACAGGGGAGGTGAAAAACTGTTTTTT	CASNPDRGGEKLFF
TRBV9	TRBJ2-2	.	.	TGTGCCAGCAGCGTAGGAGGGCTCGTGAGCGGGGAGCTGTTTTTT	CASSVGGLVSGELFF
TRBV30	TRBJ1-5	many	TRBD1	TGTGCCTGGAGCCTGACAGGGGGCGGTCAGCCCCAGCATTTT	CAWSLTGGGQPQHF
TRBV4-1	TRBJ1-2	few	TRBD1	TGCGCCAGCAGCCAAACGGGGACAGGGGTGCCCCATAGGGTCCCCAATGGCTACACCTTC	CASSQTGTGVPHRVPNGYTF
TRBV11-2	TRBJ1-2	once	.	TGTGCCAGCAGCTTGGCAGACTATGGCTACACCTTC	CASSLADYGYTF
TRBV13	TRBJ2-7	.	TRBD2	TGTGCCAGCAGTTCGGGACTAGCGGATTACGAGCAGTACTTC	CASSSGLADYEQYF
TRBV2	TRBJ1-4	once	.	TGTGCCAGCGGACATCCCATGAGGAGTGAAAAACTGTTTTTT	CASGHPMRSEKLFF